The 6 T cell receptor beta chains listed next were all sequenced from one sample in a study of CD8 T cells in ankylosing spondylitis. Broader study findings: Blood of patients with ankylosing spondylitis appeared to be characterized by a TCR beta motif of several highly homologous variants.

Using its own MiXCR run on the 5' RACE reads, TCRdb lists one record per CDR3 protein. The sample includes fewer than 450,000 distinct CDR3 sequences, over 15% of them seen just once. Their recognized antigens are unknown. The sample comprised blood, either unsorted or a sorted T cell fraction (not recorded which). These receptors were collected from a male donor with ankylosing spondylitis.

The V call is TRBV5-1, the J call TRBJ2-7; D gene uncertain. Germline CDR1 is SGHRS and CDR2 is YFSETQ. The V and J ends lost 5 bases and 2 bases respectively, with 11 bases between them. The CDR3 is made up of 13 amino acids. CDR3 nucleotides: TGCGCCAGCAGATTAGACGGAGCCTACGAGCAGTACTTC. Residues: CASRLDGAYEQYF.

The chain links TRBV11-2 to TRBJ2-2; 10 positions agree with TRBD2. Germline CDR1 is SGHAT and CDR2 is FQNNGV. After removal of 2 bases from V and 6 bases from J, the junction contained 12 bases not matched to a gene. The CDR3 contains 18 residues. CDR3 bases: TGTGCCAGCAGCTTACTAGCGGGGGCCACGGGGAAGTCCGGGGAGCTGTTTTTT. It encodes CASSLLAGATGKSGELFF.

The chain couples TRBV20-1 to TRBJ1-1, with D maybe TRBD1 (5 bases). The CDR3 extends over 13 amino acids. CDR1 DFQATT and CDR2 SNEGSKA come from the germline V gene (reference sequence). Trimming removed 5 bases from V and 5 bases from J, with 15 bases in between. CDR3 sequence reads: CSAPGEGLTEAFF. The CDR3 bases are TGCAGTGCTCCTGGGGAGGGGCTGACTGAAGCTTTCTTT.

CDR3 sequence reads: CASSPLMSSYNEQFF. As DNA, the CDR3 is TGTGCCAGCTCACCACTTATGAGCTCCTACAATGAGCAGTTCTTC. The V call is TRBV18, the J call TRBJ2-1, with D uncertain. Germline loops: CDR1 KGHSH, CDR2 LQKENI. V was trimmed by 1 base and J by 0 bases, leaving 7 bases between them. This CDR3 comprises 15 residues.

The genes are TRBV27 and TRBJ1-2; possibly TRBD1 for D (5 bases). This CDR3 has 15 amino acids. CDR1 and CDR2 (germline): MNHEY, SMNVEV (reference sequence). Trimming took 7 bases from V and 2 from J, leaving 17 bases between them. CDR3 DNA sequence: TGTGCCAGCACTGGAGTGGCGGGGGGGAACTATGGCTACACCTTC. Translation gives CASTGVAGGNYGYTF.

This chain links TRBV12-3 or TRBV12-4 with TRBJ2-3, with TRBD2 identical over 8 bases. V dropped 6 bases and J dropped 0; count of bases not matched to a gene: 5. The CDR3 consists of 15 residues. The CDR3 DNA reads TGTGCCAGCAGAAATAGCGGGAAGAGCACAGATACGCAGTATTTT. It specifies CASRNSGKSTDTQYF.